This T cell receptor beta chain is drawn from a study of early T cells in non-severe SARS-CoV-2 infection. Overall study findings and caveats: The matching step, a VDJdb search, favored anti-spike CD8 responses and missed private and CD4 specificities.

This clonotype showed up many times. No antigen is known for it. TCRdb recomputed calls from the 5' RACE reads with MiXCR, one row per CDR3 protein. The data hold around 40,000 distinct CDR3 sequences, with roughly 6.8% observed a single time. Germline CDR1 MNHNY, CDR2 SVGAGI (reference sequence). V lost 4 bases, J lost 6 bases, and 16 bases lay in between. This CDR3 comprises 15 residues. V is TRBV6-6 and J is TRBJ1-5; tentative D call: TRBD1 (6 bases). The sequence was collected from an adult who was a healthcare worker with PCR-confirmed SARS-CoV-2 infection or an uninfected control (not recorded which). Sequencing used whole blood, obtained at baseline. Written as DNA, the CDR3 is TGTGCCAGCAGTTCCCAGGGGCGGACAAGTCAGCCCCAGCATTTT. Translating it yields CASSSQGRTSQPQHF.